This T cell receptor (beta chain) emerged from a study of metastatic and nonmetastatic thyroid tumors. The table lists this clone with a few counts. TCRdb re-analyzed the PCR reads using MiXCR. The table lists about 37,000 clones, about 27% of them singletons, with approximately 10% in the top ten. Before thyroid surgery, none of the patients had received any treatment. The receptor was isolated from a male donor with papillary thyroid cancer or a benign thyroid nodule (not recorded which). Some clones in this sample may be carry-over from other donors' samples. The sample was blood.

The CDR3 nucleotides read TGTGCCAGCAGGGGAGCTGGGGCCAACGTCCTGACTTTC. This codes for CASRGAGANVLTF. The J gene is TRBJ2-6, the V gene TRBV28, with D possibly TRBD2 on 5 matching bases. Germline V gene lookup returns CDR1 MDHEN and CDR2 SYDVKM. The V end was cut by 6 bases, the J end by 2 bases, with 5 bases between. The CDR3 runs to 13 residues.